A selection of T cell receptor beta chains follows, all from one sample in a study of blood T cells in healthy people across ages. One entry per CDR3 protein results from TCRdb running MiXCR on the 5' RACE reads. The data show 800,000 to 1,000,000 distinct CDR3 sequences, with roughly 52% seen just once and around 15% held by the top ten. Sequencing used blood. Receptors originate from a man aged 25 to 45 in good health. Both conserved end residues are part of each CDR3. A D gene is named only where the DNA matches it firmly. Clone size is stated in some rows and not others, as once, few, many or a class when expanded.

TRBJ2-5 TRBD1 few TRBV7-2 CASSLGDRGFQETQYF TGTGCCAGCAGCTTAGGTGACAGGGGATTCCAAGAGACCCAGTACTTC
TRBJ2-7 TRBD2 . TRBV7-8 CASSLEFVSGGSYEQYF TGTGCCAGCAGCTTAGAGTTTGTCAGCGGGGGCTCCTACGAGCAGTACTTC
TRBJ1-6 . . TRBV5-4 CASSRDNDGARRNSPLHF TGTGCCAGCAGCCGCGACAACGACGGGGCTAGGAGGAATTCACCCCTCCACTTT
TRBJ2-3 . . TRBV12-3/TRBV12-4 CASNSAASTDTQYF TGTGCCAGCAACAGCGCGGCTAGCACAGATACGCAGTATTTT
TRBJ1-1 . many TRBV20-1 CSSHRRGAATEAFF TGCAGTTCCCACCGACGGGGGGCGGCCACTGAAGCTTTCTTT
TRBJ2-3 TRBD1 many TRBV9 CASSVGQGAMDTQYF TGTGCCAGCAGCGTAGGGCAGGGGGCAATGGATACGCAGTATTTT
TRBJ2-4 . many TRBV11-2 CASSLGRGGAKAKNIQYF TGTGCCAGCAGCTTAGGGAGGGGCGGGGCGAAAGCCAAAAACATTCAGTACTTC
TRBJ1-4 . . TRBV4-1 CASRRGVNEKLFF TGCGCCAGCAGGCGGGGGGTTAATGAAAAACTGTTTTTT
TRBJ1-2 . few TRBV28 CASKGGGYGYTF TGTGCCAGCAAGGGCGGGGGATACGGCTACACCTTC
TRBJ2-5 . . TRBV4-1 CASSQDIRAREETQYF .
TRBJ2-1 TRBD2 few TRBV29-1 CSVGLARYNEQFF TGCAGCGTCGGACTAGCAAGGTACAATGAGCAGTTCTTC
TRBJ1-1 . . TRBV20-1 CSAEPTAPMNTEAFF TGCAGTGCAGAGCCGACAGCCCCTATGAACACTGAAGCTTTCTTT
TRBJ1-4 . . TRBV4-3 CASSQDPGENEKLFF TGCGCCAGCAGCCAAGATCCAGGGGAGAACGAAAAACTGTTTTTT
TRBJ1-6 . . TRBV5-1 CASSLDTVGSNSPLHF TGCGCCAGCAGCTTGGACACGGTCGGGAGTAATTCACCCCTCCACTTT
TRBJ1-6 . . TRBV20-1 CSASKQAGNSPLHF TGCAGTGCTAGTAAACAGGCTGGTAATTCACCCCTCCACTTT
TRBJ2-7 TRBD1 . TRBV7-9 CASRLTGVGHEQYF TGTGCCAGCAGACTGACAGGGGTAGGGCACGAGCAGTACTTC
TRBJ2-7 . . TRBV7-2 CASARDITYEQYF TGTGCCAGCGCCCGGGACATTACCTACGAGCAGTACTTC
TRBJ2-4 TRBD2 few TRBV4-1 CASSLQTSGDPAKNIQYF TGCGCCAGCAGCCTACAGACTAGCGGGGACCCAGCCAAAAACATTCAGTACTTC
TRBJ2-5 TRBD1 . TRBV7-2 CASSLMVAGQGKETQYF TGTGCCAGCAGCTTAATGGTGGCGGGACAGGGGAAAGAGACCCAGTACTTC
TRBJ1-4 TRBD1 few TRBV28 CASSLFTRGRSEKLFF TGTGCCAGCAGTTTATTCACTAGGGGGCGAAGTGAAAAACTGTTTTTT
TRBJ2-7 TRBD1 . TRBV7-2 CASSSADRRYEQYF TGTGCCAGCAGTTCTGCGGACAGGCGGTACGAGCAGTACTTC
TRBJ2-3 TRBD2 once TRBV6-1 CTSSNSGTTDTQYF TGTACCAGCAGCAATAGCGGGACCACAGATACGCAGTATTTT